The 30 T cell receptor beta chains given below trace back to one sample, sequenced in a study of CD8 T cells in ankylosing spondylitis. TCRdb fed the 5' RACE reads into MiXCR, producing one record per CDR3 protein. The table has approximately 38,000 distinct CDR3 sequences, roughly 2.5% seen once; the top ten hold under 6%. The sequenced sample was blood, either unsorted or a sorted T cell fraction (not recorded which). Receptors originate from a male donor with ankylosing spondylitis or in good health (not recorded which).

This clonotype was counted many times. This chain links TRBV9 with TRBJ2-3; D is uncertain. Trimming shortened V by 3 bases and J by 6 bases, and 11 bases separated the two germline ends. Looked up from germline, CDR1 is SGDLS and CDR2 is YYNGEE. The CDR3 loop spans 13 amino acids. CDR3 in amino acids: CASSAHHGDTQYF. Here the CDR3 DNA reads TGTGCCAGCAGCGCCCACCATGGGGATACGCAGTATTTT.

This clonotype appeared many times. The J gene is TRBJ2-7, the V gene TRBV9, with D tentatively TRBD1 (6 bases). This CDR3 comprises 17 residues. Deletions cut 0 bases from V and 8 bases from J, with 24 bases between. Germline V gene sequence: CDR1 SGDLS, CDR2 YYNGEE. The CDR3 protein is CASSVAADTGPPSKQYF. The CDR3 bases are TGTGCCAGCAGCGTAGCGGCGGATACAGGGCCCCCCTCAAAGCAGTACTTC.

Many counts were recorded for this clonotype. The chain carries TRBV9 and TRBJ2-7; TRBD1 matches at 8 bases. The CDR3 is made up of 15 amino acids. Germline V CDR1 and CDR2: SGDLS, YYNGEE. The V gene end was trimmed by 4 bases and the J gene end by 2 bases; junction bases not matched to a gene: 8. The CDR3 region has the DNA TGTGCCAGCAGCATCACCGGGACAGGCCCCTACGAGCAGTACTTC. Encoded protein: CASSITGTGPYEQYF.

This clonotype was seen repeatedly, ten times or more. The germline gene is not matched at one end of the junction; a read error may be the cause. This chain connects TRBV9 to TRBJ2-5; D call uncertain. Germline assignment: CDR1 SGDLS and CDR2 YYNGEE. The CDR3 has 13 amino acids. CDR3 amino acids: CASSRTAQDTQYF. In DNA form, the CDR3 reads TGTGCCAGCAGCCGGACGGCCCAAGATACCCAGTACTTC. The entire variable domain, with the rest obtained from reference TRBV9 and TRBJ2-5, is as follows: DSGVTQTPKHLITATGQRVTLRCSPRSGDLSVYWYQQSLDQGLQFLIQYYNGEERAKGNILERFSAQQFPDLHSELNLSSLELGDSALYFCASSRTAQDTQYFGPGTRLLVL.

This clonotype was detected ten times or more. The rearrangement joins TRBV9 to TRBJ1-5; no definite D call. The V gene lost 0 bases and the J gene lost 9 bases, with 10 bases spanning the gap. This CDR3 has 13 residues. Germline CDR1 is SGDLS and CDR2 is YYNGEE. CDR3 protein: CASSVDSRAPQHF. CDR3 nucleotides: TGTGCCAGCAGCGTAGATAGCCGAGCGCCCCAGCATTTT. Complete variable domain (other parts from reference TRBV9 and TRBJ1-5): DSGVTQTPKHLITATGQRVTLRCSPRSGDLSVYWYQQSLDQGLQFLIQYYNGEERAKGNILERFSAQQFPDLHSELNLSSLELGDSALYFCASSVDSRAPQHFGDGTRLSIL.

This clonotype was found many times. This chain connects TRBV9 to TRBJ2-7; D gene unclear. This CDR3 is 14 amino acids long. The germline gives CDR1 SGDLS, CDR2 YYNGEE. V gave up 0 bases and J gave up 0 bases, with 7 bases separating them. In DNA, the CDR3 is TGTGCCAGCAGCGTAGGGTCAAGCTCCTACGAGCAGTACTTC. Its translation: CASSVGSSSYEQYF.

This rearrangement joins TRBV9 to TRBJ1-3; possibly TRBD1 for D (5 bases). The V and J ends lost 2 bases and 1 base respectively, with 16 bases between them. The germline gives CDR1 SGDLS, CDR2 YYNGEE. The CDR3 runs 17 residues. CDR3 sequence reads: CASSVWDPRESGNTIYF. For the CDR3, the DNA is TGTGCCAGCAGCGTCTGGGACCCCCGGGAGTCTGGAAACACCATATATTTT.

This clonotype was seen many times. The chain carries TRBV9 and TRBJ1-3; D gene unclear. V was cut by 1 base and J by 0 bases, with 5 bases left in between. This CDR3 has 14 residues. Looked up from germline, CDR1 is SGDLS and CDR2 is YYNGEE. The chain's CDR3 is CASSVRSSGNTIYF. In DNA, the CDR3 is TGTGCCAGCAGCGTAAGAAGCTCTGGAAACACCATATATTTT. The variable domain in full, with the rest retrieved from reference TRBV9 and TRBJ1-3, is DSGVTQTPKHLITATGQRVTLRCSPRSGDLSVYWYQQSLDQGLQFLIQYYNGEERAKGNILERFSAQQFPDLHSELNLSSLELGDSALYFCASSVRSSGNTIYFGEGSWLTVV.

This clonotype has at least ten counts. This chain links TRBV9 with TRBJ2-3; D is possibly TRBD1 or TRBD2 (5 bases each). The ends were cut back, 0 bases at V and 3 bases at J, with 17 bases in the middle. CDR3 length: 17 residues. Germline V gives CDR1 SGDLS, CDR2 YYNGEE. The CDR3 region is CASSVAPPGQGTDTQYF. CDR3 DNA sequence: TGTGCCAGCAGCGTAGCTCCCCCGGGGCAGGGAACAGATACGCAGTATTTT. Complete variable domain (other parts from reference TRBV9 and TRBJ2-3): DSGVTQTPKHLITATGQRVTLRCSPRSGDLSVYWYQQSLDQGLQFLIQYYNGEERAKGNILERFSAQQFPDLHSELNLSSLELGDSALYFCASSVAPPGQGTDTQYFGPGTRLTVL.

This clonotype is labeled as medium-sized. The V gene is TRBV9, the J gene TRBJ2-7; D is uncertain. Trimming pared 0 bases from V and 0 bases from J, leaving 10 bases between. The V gene's germline CDR1 is SGDLS and CDR2 YYNGEE. The CDR3 loop spans 15 amino acids. This CDR3 is CASSVGAGSSYEQYF. The CDR3 DNA is TGTGCCAGCAGCGTAGGGGCAGGCAGCTCCTACGAGCAGTACTTC.

This clonotype showed up many times. The chain uses TRBV9 and TRBJ2-7; TRBD1 is a possible D gene (6 bases). With 3 bases removed from V and 1 base from J, the gap between germline ends came to 8 bases. Germline CDR1 SGDLS, CDR2 YYNGEE. This CDR3 is 13 amino acids long. The CDR3 loop is CASSATGSYEQYF. In DNA, the CDR3 is TGTGCCAGCAGCGCAACAGGGTCCTACGAGCAGTACTTC. The complete variable domain, with remaining parts taken from reference TRBV9 and TRBJ2-7, reads DSGVTQTPKHLITATGQRVTLRCSPRSGDLSVYWYQQSLDQGLQFLIQYYNGEERAKGNILERFSAQQFPDLHSELNLSSLELGDSALYFCASSATGSYEQYFGPGTRLTVT.

This clonotype was observed at least ten times. The chain joins TRBV9 to TRBJ1-6; D is ambiguous. The V end was cut by 4 bases, the J end by 5 bases, with 10 bases between. CDR1 and CDR2 (germline): SGDLS, YYNGEE. The CDR3 is made up of 14 amino acids. The CDR3 DNA is TGTGCCAGCAGCCCAACTAGGGATAATTCACCCCTCCACTTT. This codes for CASSPTRDNSPLHF. Filled out from reference TRBV9 and TRBJ1-6, the complete variable domain reads DSGVTQTPKHLITATGQRVTLRCSPRSGDLSVYWYQQSLDQGLQFLIQYYNGEERAKGNILERFSAQQFPDLHSELNLSSLELGDSALYFCASSPTRDNSPLHFGNGTRLTVT.

There are many counts of this clonotype. This chain joins TRBV9 and TRBJ2-1, with a possible D match to TRBD2 (5 bases). The CDR3 is 15 residues long. Germline CDR1 reads SGDLS; CDR2 reads YYNGEE. V lost 0 bases and J lost 6, with 13 bases in between. The CDR3 is CASSVDGGTFNEQFF. DNA for the CDR3: TGTGCCAGCAGCGTAGATGGAGGCACCTTCAATGAGCAGTTCTTC.

This clonotype was counted many times. V is TRBV9 and J is TRBJ2-2; D might be TRBD1 (6 bases). Trimming took off 5 bases at V and 0 bases at J, with 20 bases between the two ends. This CDR3 has 18 amino acids. Germline CDR1 is SGDLS and CDR2 is YYNGEE. The CDR3 sequence: CASRDSPLGQTNTGELFF. CDR3 in DNA: TGTGCCAGCAGGGACTCCCCGTTAGGACAGACGAACACCGGGGAGCTGTTTTTT.

This clonotype was seen ten or more times. This sequence joins TRBV9 and TRBJ2-1; 11 bases fit TRBD2. This CDR3 has 16 residues. The germline CDR1 and CDR2 sequences are SGDLS and YYNGEE. Germline trimming cut 3 bases from V and 3 bases from J; bases unmatched to any gene: 5. The CDR3 region has the DNA TGTGCCAGCAGCGCCGTGGGACTAGCGGACTACAATGAGCAGTTCTTC. As protein: CASSAVGLADYNEQFF.

This clonotype was seen at least ten times. This chain uses TRBV9 with TRBJ2-7, with TRBD2 matching 13 bases. In germline, CDR1 is SGDLS, CDR2 YYNGEE. J was trimmed by 6 bases and V by 4 bases; bases with no gene match: 7. The length of the CDR3 is 15 residues. CDR3 in amino acids: CASSLGLAGKGEQYF. As DNA, the CDR3 is TGTGCCAGCAGCCTGGGACTAGCGGGAAAGGGCGAGCAGTACTTC.

This clonotype was seen at least ten times. The chain carries TRBV9 and TRBJ2-5; D gene ambiguous. Germline CDR1 reads SGDLS; CDR2 reads YYNGEE. The CDR3 spans 16 residues. Trimming stripped 0 bases from V and 2 bases from J, with 14 bases between. The CDR3 loop reads CASSVAVRASQETQYF. CDR3 nucleotide sequence: TGTGCCAGCAGCGTAGCCGTTCGGGCATCACAAGAGACCCAGTACTTC.

This clonotype was seen many times. The chain is built from TRBV9 and TRBJ2-3; 8 bases line up with TRBD2. V lost 0 bases, J lost 0 bases, and 6 bases stayed unmatched. Germline-derived CDR1 and CDR2 are SGDLS and YYNGEE. This CDR3 is built from 17 residues. The DNA of the CDR3 is TGTGCCAGCAGCGTAGCGGGAGGCGGGGGGAGCACAGATACGCAGTATTTT. Its translation: CASSVAGGGGSTDTQYF.

The table lists this clonotype with many counts. The DNA of the CDR3 is TGTGCCAGCAGCGTAGGGCACCCCTGGACAGGGGAGGAGACCCAGTACTTC. Protein product: CASSVGHPWTGEETQYF. The chain is built from TRBV9 and TRBJ2-5; TRBD1 matches 9 bases. The germline V gene has CDR1 SGDLS and CDR2 YYNGEE. The CDR3 contains 17 residues. The V gene end was trimmed by 0 bases and the J gene end by 5 bases; junction bases not matched to a gene: 11.

This clonotype appeared many times. V and J are TRBV9 and TRBJ1-4; unclear D gene. The CDR3 contains 14 residues. The V gene's germline CDR1 is SGDLS and CDR2 YYNGEE. V gave up 3 bases and J gave up 7 bases, with 13 bases separating them. The CDR3, as DNA: TGTGCCAGCAGCGCCCGGGCCTCGGGTGAAAAACTGTTTTTT. It yields the protein CASSARASGEKLFF.

This clonotype has at least ten counts. The chain combines TRBV9 with TRBJ2-7, with 10 bases identical to TRBD2. The length of the CDR3 is 15 residues. The J segment lost 2 bases and the V segment lost 0 bases, leaving 2 bases of the junction unmatched. Germline assignment: CDR1 SGDLS and CDR2 YYNGEE. CDR3 amino acids: CASSVGTSGAYEQYF. The CDR3 nucleotides read TGTGCCAGCAGCGTAGGTACTAGCGGGGCCTACGAGCAGTACTTC. Using reference TRBV9 and TRBJ2-7 for the parts outside the CDR3, the full variable domain is DSGVTQTPKHLITATGQRVTLRCSPRSGDLSVYWYQQSLDQGLQFLIQYYNGEERAKGNILERFSAQQFPDLHSELNLSSLELGDSALYFCASSVGTSGAYEQYFGPGTRLTVT.

The table lists this clonotype with many counts. This chain links TRBV9 with TRBJ2-5; the D gene is possibly TRBD2 (7 bases). Trimming pared 5 bases from V and 5 bases from J, leaving 16 bases between. CDR1 is SGDLS, CDR2 YYNGEE, per germline. This CDR3 region has 14 residues. The CDR3 sequence: CASSARGAHETQYF. The DNA for the CDR3 is TGTGCCAGCAGTGCCCGGGGGGCCCACGAGACCCAGTACTTC.

This clonotype was detected ten times or more. The rearrangement uses TRBV9 and TRBJ1-4, with a weak D call TRBD1 (6 bases). The germline gives CDR1 SGDLS, CDR2 YYNGEE. There are 17 residues in the CDR3. V lost 4 bases and J lost 4, with 20 bases in between. The CDR3 sequence: CASSIGIRGAINEKLFF. CDR3 sequence (DNA): TGTGCCAGCAGCATCGGCATCCGGGGGGCTATTAATGAAAAACTGTTTTTT.

This clonotype was seen at least ten times. The rearrangement uses TRBV9 and TRBJ1-6; D is unresolved. This CDR3 is built from 12 residues. Trimming took 0 bases from V and 11 from J, leaving 6 bases between them. Per germline, CDR1 SGDLS and CDR2 YYNGEE. The CDR3 bases are TGTGCCAGCAGCGTAGGGGCGACACCCCTCCACTTT. Translating gives CASSVGATPLHF.

The sample holds many counts of this clonotype. V gene TRBV9 combines with J gene TRBJ2-1; D perhaps matches TRBD2 (5 bases). Trimming cost V 0 bases and J 6 bases, with 16 bases left between them. This CDR3 spans 16 amino acids. Germline V gives CDR1 SGDLS, CDR2 YYNGEE. For the CDR3, the DNA is TGTGCCAGCAGCGTAGGCTGGCACACGGGGAGCAATGAGCAGTTCTTC. This codes for CASSVGWHTGSNEQFF.

This clonotype was seen at least ten times. The chain carries TRBV9 and TRBJ1-5; unclear D gene. V was shortened by 0 bases and J by 4 bases, with 11 bases between the two germline ends. This CDR3 is built from 15 residues. Germline V gene lookup returns CDR1 SGDLS and CDR2 YYNGEE. The DNA of the CDR3 is TGTGCCAGCAGCGTAGACGGGTCTTTGAATCAGCCCCAGCATTTT. Translation: CASSVDGSLNQPQHF.

This clonotype appeared many times. The gene calls are TRBV9 and TRBJ1-3; TRBD1 is a possible D gene (5 bases). The CDR3 spans 14 residues. Per the germline V gene, CDR1 is SGDLS and CDR2 is YYNGEE. The V gene lost 3 bases and the J gene lost 1 base, with 8 bases spanning the gap. The CDR3 DNA is TGTGCCAGCAGCGCGGACATGTCTGGAAACACCATATATTTT. Amino acids: CASSADMSGNTIYF.

This clonotype was counted at least ten times. The J gene is TRBJ1-2, the V gene TRBV9, with D hard to call. Germline V gene lookup returns CDR1 SGDLS and CDR2 YYNGEE. Trimming pared 1 base from V and 1 base from J, leaving 5 bases between. The CDR3 has 13 residues. The CDR3 spells CASSVFDNYGYTF. The CDR3 nucleotides read TGTGCCAGCAGCGTATTCGATAACTATGGCTACACCTTC.

This clonotype was seen repeatedly, ten times or more. V gene TRBV9 combines with J gene TRBJ1-3; no clear D gene. CDR3 size: 15 residues. The V end was cut by 0 bases, the J end by 0 bases, with 7 bases between. Germline lookup yields CDR1 SGDLS and CDR2 YYNGEE. In DNA form, the CDR3 reads TGTGCCAGCAGCGTAGATCCAGGCTCTGGAAACACCATATATTTT. It yields the protein CASSVDPGSGNTIYF.

This clonotype was seen at least ten times. The chain is built from TRBV9 and TRBJ2-1; 7 nucleotides align to TRBD1. Trimming removed 4 bases from V and 2 bases from J; junction bases left unmatched: 9. The CDR3 has 16 residues. The germline gives CDR1 SGDLS, CDR2 YYNGEE. CDR3 in DNA: TGTGCCAGCAGCCCCCGAGGTCAGGGGGCCTACAATGAGCAGTTCTTC. Protein sequence: CASSPRGQGAYNEQFF.